These 17 T cell receptor beta chains share one sample of origin, sequenced in a study of tumor-infiltrating lymphocytes in primary liver carcinoma (TCRdb year 2017). TRIzol reagent was used to extract blood RNA from unsorted whole blood, while the DNeasy Blood & Tissue kit provided the germline DNA. Sequencer: Illumina HiSeq 2500. Using a constant-region primer and ProtoScript II reverse transcriptase, TCRbeta-specific cDNA was reverse-transcribed from around 520 ng total RNA. Three nested multiplex PCR rounds, following a slightly modified ARM-PCR procedure, were used to build the TCRbeta libraries. Each of the first two PCR rounds ran for around 9 cycles and used multiplex TRBV1-TRBV30 forward primers together with a Cbeta reverse primer. TCRdb trimmed the raw reads at Q25, called clones with MiXCR and kept productive beta chains. CDR3 protein sequences are deduplicated, and each keeps its most common genes and DNA. In this sample the table shows approximately 330,000 distinct CDR3 sequences, around 60% of which occur a single time. About 6.1% of the sample is held by the ten biggest clonotypes.

Sequenced material: peripheral blood. These receptors all stem from a man aged 35 to 55 with primary liver carcinoma and hepatitis B virus infection.

As to this clonotype: One junction end disagrees with the germline gene, perhaps due to a read error. This chain links TRBV5-1 with TRBJ2-3; no reliable D call. The CDR3 length is 14 residues. CDR1 is SGHRS and CDR2 is YFSETQ in the germline V gene. The CDR3, as DNA: TGCACCAGCAGCCTGGGTGAGGGCACAGATACGCAGTATTTT. Its protein is CTSSLGEGTDTQYF.

The rearrangement uses TRBV11-2 and TRBJ2-5, with D perhaps given as TRBD1 or TRBD2 (5 bases each). Germline V gene sequence: CDR1 SGHAT, CDR2 FQNNGV. V lost 4 bases and J lost 6, with 15 bases in between. This CDR3 has 14 residues. CDR3 DNA: TGTGCCAGCAGCTCCGGGGCAGTCTCCAAGACCCAGTACTTC. Its protein product is CASSSGAVSKTQYF.

In the case of this clonotype: One end of the junction fails to match germline, which may point to a read error. The CDR3 region has the DNA TGTGCCAGCAGCCTAGACGAGACAGCACATCTTGAGCAGTTCTTC. Amino acids: CASSLDETAHLEQFF. The chain couples TRBV11-2 to TRBJ2-1; D may be TRBD1 (5 bases). This CDR3 region has 15 residues. The V gene's germline CDR1 is SGHAT and CDR2 FQNNGV.

This clonotype was counted ten times or more. One end of the junction does not line up with germline, which may come from a read error. The genes are TRBV14 and TRBJ2-7, with 9 bases matching TRBD1. CDR1 is SGHDN, CDR2 FVKESK, per germline. The CDR3 is made up of 16 amino acids. In nucleotides, the CDR3 is TGTGCCAGCAACCAACTTCGGGACAGGGCCTCCTACGAGCAGTACTTC. Translating gives CASNQLRDRASYEQYF.

Of note for this clonotype: The junction differs from germline at one of its ends, possibly a read error. The V and J genes are TRBV7-9 and TRBJ1-4, with D unresolved. Germline CDR1 reads SEHNR; CDR2 reads FQNEAQ (reference sequence). The CDR3 has 15 residues. The CDR3 loop is CASSLSSRTNKKLFF. Here the CDR3 DNA reads TGTGCCAGCAGCCTATCGTCCCGGACTAATAAAAAACTGTTTTTT.

This clonotype was picked up many times. The rearrangement uses TRBV29-1 and TRBJ2-3, with a weak D call TRBD2 (6 bases). The CDR3 is 13 residues long. Germline CDR1 and CDR2: SQVTM and ANQGSEA. The V and J ends lost 4 bases and 2 bases respectively, with 10 bases between them. The CDR3 DNA reads TGCAGCGTTGTGGGCGGGACCACAGATACGCAGTATTTT. Its protein product is CSVVGGTTDTQYF.

Regarding this clonotype: A read error is possible here, since a much larger clone lies one base away. The chain couples TRBV6-1 to TRBJ2-7; 7 bases map to TRBD1. J lost 4 bases, V lost 6 bases, and 12 bases had no gene match. Germline V gives CDR1 MNHNS, CDR2 SASEGT. The CDR3 totals 15 residues. The chain's CDR3 is CASRPETGEIYEQYF. CDR3 in DNA: TGTGCCAGCAGACCAGAAACAGGGGAAATTTACGAGCAGTACTTC.

The rearrangement joins TRBV5-1 to TRBJ2-3; perhaps TRBD2 as D (6 bases). This CDR3 is built from 14 residues. From germline, CDR1 is SGHRS and CDR2 YFSETQ. V gave up 7 bases and J gave up 1 base, with 13 bases separating them. The CDR3 loop is CASHLALGTDTQYF. The CDR3 DNA follows: TGCGCCAGCCACCTAGCGTTGGGCACAGATACGCAGTATTTT.

The chain combines TRBV11-3 with TRBJ2-7, with TRBD1 as a possible D gene (5 bases). Germline V gene sequence: CDR1 SGHNT, CDR2 YENEEA. V lost 4 bases to trimming and J lost 0 bases, with 10 bases between them. The CDR3 is 14 residues long. The CDR3 loop is CASSSRATSYEQYF. CDR3 sequence (DNA): TGTGCCAGCAGCTCCAGGGCCACCTCCTACGAGCAGTACTTC.

About this clonotype itself: An end of the junction does not agree with germline; a read error may underlie this. The V and J genes are TRBV6-6 and TRBJ2-6, with D perhaps matching TRBD1 (5 bases). The CDR3 covers 15 residues. The germline V gene has CDR1 MNHNY and CDR2 SVGAGI (reference sequence). This CDR3 is CASSSSISGASVLAF. As DNA, the CDR3 is TGTGCCAGCAGTTCAAGTATCTCTGGGGCCAGCGTCCTGGCTTTC.

Note on this clonotype: A much larger clone sits a single nucleotide away, making a read error possible. The chain uses TRBV29-1 and TRBJ1-1; a possible D gene is TRBD1 (6 bases). Germline CDR1 is SQVTM and CDR2 is ANQGSEA. With 4 bases removed from V and 10 bases from J, the gap between germline ends came to 19 bases. This CDR3 is built from 13 residues. The CDR3 region has the DNA TGCAGCGTTGCGGGGGGCGAGGGTTATGTAGCTTTCTTT. Residues: CSVAGGEGYVAFF.

Only a few counts were recorded for this clonotype. A much larger clone sits a single nucleotide away, making a read error possible. This sequence joins TRBV19 and TRBJ2-1, with D possibly matching TRBD2 (5 bases). Germline V gene lookup returns CDR1 LNHDA and CDR2 SQIVND (reference sequence). Between the trimmed V and J ends, which lost 9 bases and 0 bases, there was a span of 9 bases. The CDR3 is made up of 13 amino acids. The CDR3 loop reads CASRRSSYNEQFF. The CDR3 bases are TGTGCCAGCAGGAGGAGCTCCTACAATGAGCAGTTCTTC.

Regarding this clonotype: A much larger clone differs from this one at a single base, so this may be a read error. This sequence joins TRBV29-1 and TRBJ1-1; D possibly corresponds to TRBD1 (6 bases). The germline V gene has CDR1 SQVTM and CDR2 ANQGSEA. This CDR3 is 14 amino acids long. The CDR3 DNA sequence: TGCAGCGTTGAAACAGGGAAAATGAACACTGAAGCTGTCTTT. It is translated as CSVETGKMNTEAVF. Full variable domain (remainder filled in from reference TRBV29-1 and TRBJ1-1): SAVISQKPSRDICQRGTSLTIQCQVDSQVTMMFWYRQQPGQSLTLIATANQGSEATYESGFVIDKFPISRPNLTFSTLTVSNMSPEDSSIYLCSVETGKMNTEAVFGQGTRLTVV.

Turning to this clonotype: Germline and junction disagree at one end, which may indicate a read error. V usage is TRBV11-2 and J usage is TRBJ2-1; D is unresolved. The CDR3 covers 12 residues. Per germline, CDR1 SGHAT and CDR2 FQNNGV. CDR3 residues: CASNLVSLEEFF. DNA of the CDR3: TGTGCCAGCAACTTAGTCTCCTTAGAGGAGTTCTTC.

The chain links TRBV24-1 to TRBJ2-2; TRBD1 aligns across 9 bases. The CDR3 runs 16 residues. Trimming at V came to 0 bases and at J to 5 bases, leaving 3 bases not matched to a gene. Per the germline V gene, CDR1 is KGHDR and CDR2 is SFDVKD. The CDR3 is CATSDLGGQGTGELFF. The CDR3 DNA reads TGTGCCACCAGTGATTTGGGCGGACAGGGGACCGGGGAGCTGTTTTTT.

This clonotype was detected only once. An end of the junction does not agree with germline; a read error may underlie this. The J gene is TRBJ2-1, the V gene TRBV11-2, with TRBD2 matching 10 bases. Germline V gene lookup returns CDR1 SGHAT and CDR2 FQNNGV. The CDR3 has 15 residues. In DNA, the CDR3 is TGTGCCAGCAGTCGCCAGCGGGAGGGATTGGGTGAGCAGCTCTTC. Residues: CASSRQREGLGEQLF.

For this clonotype: An end of the junction does not agree with germline; a read error may underlie this. J is TRBJ1-6 and V is TRBV6-5, with 8 bases lining up with TRBD1. This CDR3 region has 15 residues. Looked up from germline, CDR1 is MNHEY and CDR2 is SVGAGI. The CDR3 loop reads CANSVGQGIDSPLHF. The CDR3 coding sequence is TGTGCCAACAGTGTCGGACAGGGTATTGATTCACCCCTCCACTTT.